The present entry profiles one T cell receptor beta chain with its context. This may stem from a read error, because a much larger clone lies one nucleotide away. This entry belongs to a study of tumor and adjacent non-tumor tissue in lung cancer. Three rounds of nested PCR, following a modified ARM-PCR protocol, produced the TCRbeta library. TCRdb re-called the multiplex PCR reads through MiXCR, storing one row per CDR3 protein. The data contain 100,000 to 150,000 distinct CDR3 sequences, 55% to 75% of them singletons. CDR3 length equals 15 residues. CDR1 is DFQATT, CDR2 SNEGSKA, per germline (reference sequence). V gave up 7 bases and J gave up 0 bases, with 19 bases separating them. This sample's RNA came from whole unsorted tissue. Donors were chemotherapy-naive, newly diagnosed lung cancer surgical patients in China, August–November 2014.

The source material was lung tumor tissue. The rearrangement links TRBV20-1 to TRBJ2-7; weak D call: TRBD2 (7 bases). The receptor comes from a young man with non-small cell lung cancer. Written as DNA, the CDR3 is TGCAGTGTGGAAGGGGACATAGCGGGCTCCTACGAGCAGTACTTC. Encoded protein: CSVEGDIAGSYEQYF.